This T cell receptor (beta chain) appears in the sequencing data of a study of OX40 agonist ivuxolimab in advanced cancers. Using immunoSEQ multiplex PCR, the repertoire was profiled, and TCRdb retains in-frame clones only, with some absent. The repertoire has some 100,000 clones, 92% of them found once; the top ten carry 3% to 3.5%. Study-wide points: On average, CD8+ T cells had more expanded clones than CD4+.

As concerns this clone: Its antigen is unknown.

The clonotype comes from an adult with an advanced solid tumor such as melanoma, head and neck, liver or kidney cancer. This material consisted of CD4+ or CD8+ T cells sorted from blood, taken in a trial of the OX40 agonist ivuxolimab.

The CDR3 reads CASSFFNPGQGYEQYF. The CDR3 bases are TGTGCCAGCAGTTTCTTTAATCCGGGACAGGGGTACGAGCAGTACTTC. The chain has TRBV2 and TRBJ2-7; 10 bases fit TRBD1. The germline CDR1 and CDR2 sequences are SNHLY and FYNNEI. J gave up 4 bases and V 5 bases, and 11 bases lay outside the gene matches. CDR3 size: 16 residues.